These 9 T cell receptor beta chains originate from one sample sequenced in a study of low-dose radiotherapy and immunotherapy resistance in tumors. First-strand cDNA relied on TRAV- and TRBV-specific primers spanning alpha and beta chains. A constant-region primer paired with the V-primer adapter amplified TCRs over approximately 18 PCR cycles. A single record per CDR3 protein comes from TCRdb applying MiXCR to the reads. The sample has about 12,000 distinct CDR3 sequences; 76% are singletons. These receptors were obtained from a human donor with advanced metastatic prostate, ovarian, gallbladder or colorectal cancer (not recorded which). This table probably holds off-target reads from a library built for another chain.

The rearrangement links TRBV10-3 to TRBJ2-2; D remains unclear. The CDR3 is 15 amino acids. The germline V and J ends were trimmed by 6 bases and 1 base, with 12 bases remaining between them. Germline-derived CDR1 and CDR2 are ENHRY and SYGVKD. The CDR3 sequence: CAIRNRPLNTGELFF. DNA of the CDR3: TGTGCCATCAGGAATAGGCCTTTGAACACCGGGGAGCTGTTTTTT.

V gene TRBV18 combines with J gene TRBJ2-7, with 7 positions matching TRBD1. This CDR3 region has 13 residues. Germline trimming cut 3 bases from V and 4 bases from J; bases unmatched to any gene: 3. Germline V gives CDR1 KGHSH, CDR2 LQKENI. This CDR3 is CASSPGQTYEQYF. The CDR3 DNA sequence: TGTGCCAGCTCACCGGGACAGACGTACGAGCAGTACTTC. Filled out from reference TRBV18 and TRBJ2-7, the complete variable domain reads NAGVMQNPRHLVRRRGQEARLRCSPMKGHSHVYWYRQLPEEGLKFMVYLQKENIIDESGMPKERFSAEFPKEGPSILRIQQVVRGDSAAYFCASSPGQTYEQYFGPGTRLTVT.

The DNA for the CDR3 is TGTGCCAGCAGTGAAGCCAGGGACAGTCAAAGGGATACGCAGTATTTT. It is translated as CASSEARDSQRDTQYF. The chain employs TRBV2 and TRBJ2-3; 7 positions match TRBD1. The trim removed 0 bases at V and 6 bases at J, leaving 9 bases unmatched. Germline V gene sequence: CDR1 SNHLY, CDR2 FYNNEI. The CDR3 sequence is 16 residues long.

V gene TRBV6-8 combines with J gene TRBJ2-7; TRBD2 aligns across 9 bases. Germline V gene data show CDR1 as MNHGY and CDR2 as SAAAGT. V was clipped by 4 bases and J by 0 bases; unmatched bases: 1. The CDR3 contains 14 residues. In DNA, the CDR3 is TGTGCCAGCAGTTCGGGACTAGCCTCCTACGAGCAGTACTTC. Translated: CASSSGLASYEQYF.

In this sample, this clonotype turned up a few times. This sequence joins TRBV28 and TRBJ2-7; either TRBD1 or TRBD2 may supply D (5 bases each). CDR1 and CDR2 (germline): MDHEN, SYDVKM. Deletions cut 6 bases from V and 3 bases from J, with 15 bases between. This CDR3 is built from 14 residues. CDR3 loop: CASSLPGPFYEQYF. In nucleotides, the CDR3 is TGTGCCAGCAGCTTACCGGGACCGTTCTACGAGCAGTACTTC.

The chain employs TRBV28 and TRBJ2-7, with D possibly being TRBD1 (5 bases). Germline lookup yields CDR1 MDHEN and CDR2 SYDVKM. V was clipped by 6 bases and J by 1 base, with 7 bases between them. This CDR3 region has 12 residues. The chain's CDR3 is CASRRTSYEQYF. The CDR3 DNA reads as TGTGCCAGCAGACGGACATCCTACGAGCAGTACTTC.

The chain uses TRBV5-1 and TRBJ2-7; possibly TRBD1 for D (5 bases). Germline V CDR1 and CDR2: SGHRS, YFSETQ. V was clipped by 4 bases and J by 2 bases, with 16 bases between them. The CDR3 runs 15 residues. The CDR3 DNA sequence: TGCGCCAGCAGCCCAGAAACAGGCGCCGCCTACGAGCAGTACTTC. Residues: CASSPETGAAYEQYF. The variable domain in full, completed from reference TRBV5-1 and TRBJ2-7, reads KAGVTQTPRYLIKTRGQQVTLSCSPISGHRSVSWYQQTPGQGLQFLFEYFSETQRNKGNFPGRFSGRQFSNSRSEMNVSTLELGDSALYLCASSPETGAAYEQYFGPGTRLTVT.

The gene calls are TRBV11-2 and TRBJ1-4, with a tentative D call TRBD1 (5 bases). CDR1 is SGHAT, CDR2 FQNNGV, per germline. The CDR3 is 16 residues long. Deletions cut 1 base from V and 0 bases from J, with 9 bases between. The CDR3 loop reads CASSLGGPTTNEKLFF. CDR3 nucleotides: TGTGCCAGCAGCTTAGGGGGACCGACAACTAATGAAAAACTGTTTTTT.

The V gene is TRBV9, the J gene TRBJ2-5; no clear D gene. Trimming pared 0 bases from V and 6 bases from J, leaving 12 bases between. CDR3 length equals 14 residues. CDR1 and CDR2 (germline): SGDLS, YYNGEE. CDR3 loop: CASSVEDGLKTQYF. Here the CDR3 DNA reads TGTGCCAGCAGCGTAGAGGACGGCTTAAAGACCCAGTACTTC.